Detailed here is one TCR beta chain. Antigen: not known. This specimen comes from a study of long-term antiretroviral therapy in people with HIV. Overall study results and limits: Diversity measured after ART increased yet remained under transplant donor controls. HIV repertoires spanned tighter CDR3 length ranges than controls did.

Version v3.0 of the immunoSEQ assay ran at survey level. Per-sample sequencing targets were 40,000-50,000 T-cell genomes. The table came from immunoSEQ multiplex PCR; TCRdb's copy has only in-frame clones and leaves some out. In the table there are roughly 15,000 clones, approximately 81% of which are singletons. This CDR3 has 18 residues. Trimming removed 2 bases from V and 7 bases from J; junction bases left unmatched: 8. The germline gives CDR1 LGHNT, CDR2 FRNRAP. The United States was where all participants with HIV were treated. The sequences come from unsorted PBMCs, collected 3.1 to 3.3 years after starting antiretroviral therapy. The V and J genes are TRBV12-5 and TRBJ2-1; 16 bases map to TRBD2. The sequence was collected from a middle-aged woman with HIV. The CDR3 region is CASGLTTGTSGGANEQFF. CDR3 coding DNA: TGTGCTAGTGGTTTGACTACCGGGACTAGCGGGGGGGCAAATGAGCAGTTCTTC.